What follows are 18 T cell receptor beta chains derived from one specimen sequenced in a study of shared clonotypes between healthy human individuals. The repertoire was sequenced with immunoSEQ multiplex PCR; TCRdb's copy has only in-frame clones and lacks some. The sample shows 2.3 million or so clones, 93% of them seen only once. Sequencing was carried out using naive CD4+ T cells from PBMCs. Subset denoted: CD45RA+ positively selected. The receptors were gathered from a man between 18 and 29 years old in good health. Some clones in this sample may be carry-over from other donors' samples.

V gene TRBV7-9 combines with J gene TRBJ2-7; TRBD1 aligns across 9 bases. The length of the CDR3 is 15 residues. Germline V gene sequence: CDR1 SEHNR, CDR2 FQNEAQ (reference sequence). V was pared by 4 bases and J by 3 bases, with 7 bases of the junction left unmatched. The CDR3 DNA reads TGTGCCAGCAGCTACAGGGGACAGGGAAACTACGAGCAGTACTTC. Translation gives CASSYRGQGNYEQYF.

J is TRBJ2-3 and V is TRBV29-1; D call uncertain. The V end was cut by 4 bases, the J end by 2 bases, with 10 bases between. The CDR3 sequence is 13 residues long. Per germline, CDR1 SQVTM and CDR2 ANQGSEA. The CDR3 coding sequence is TGCAGCGTTGTTGTTCCAGCCACAGATACGCAGTATTTT. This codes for CSVVVPATDTQYF.

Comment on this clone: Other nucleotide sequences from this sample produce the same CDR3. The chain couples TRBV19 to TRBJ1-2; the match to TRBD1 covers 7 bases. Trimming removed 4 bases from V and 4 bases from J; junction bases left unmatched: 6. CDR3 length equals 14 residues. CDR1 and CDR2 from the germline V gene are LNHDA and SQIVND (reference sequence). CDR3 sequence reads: CASSRQQGSYGYTF. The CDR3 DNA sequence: TGTGCCAGTAGTAGACAACAGGGGTCCTATGGCTACACCTTC.

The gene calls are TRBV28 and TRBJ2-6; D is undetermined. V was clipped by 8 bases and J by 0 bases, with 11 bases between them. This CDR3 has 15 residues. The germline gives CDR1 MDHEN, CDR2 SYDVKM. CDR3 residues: CASWSRSSGANVLTF. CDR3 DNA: TGTGCCAGCTGGAGTCGGAGCTCTGGGGCCAACGTCCTGACTTTC. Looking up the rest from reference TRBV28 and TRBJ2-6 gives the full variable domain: DVKVTQSSRYLVKRTGEKVFLECVQDMDHENMFWYRQDPGLGLRLIYFSYDVKMKEKGDIPEGYSVSREKKERFSLILESASTNQTSMYLCASWSRSSGANVLTFGAGSRLTVL.

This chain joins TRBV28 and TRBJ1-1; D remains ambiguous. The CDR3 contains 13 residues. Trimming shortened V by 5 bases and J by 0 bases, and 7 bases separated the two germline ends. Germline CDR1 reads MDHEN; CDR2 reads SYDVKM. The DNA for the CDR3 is TGTGCCAGCAGTGAGGGATTGAACACTGAAGCTTTCTTT. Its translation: CASSEGLNTEAFF.

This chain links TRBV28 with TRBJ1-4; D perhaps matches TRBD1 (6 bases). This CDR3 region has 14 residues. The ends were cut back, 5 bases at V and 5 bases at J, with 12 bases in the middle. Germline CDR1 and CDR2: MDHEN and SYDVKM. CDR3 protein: CASSRYRENEKLFF. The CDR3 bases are TGTGCCAGCAGTCGGTACAGGGAGAATGAAAAACTGTTTTTT.

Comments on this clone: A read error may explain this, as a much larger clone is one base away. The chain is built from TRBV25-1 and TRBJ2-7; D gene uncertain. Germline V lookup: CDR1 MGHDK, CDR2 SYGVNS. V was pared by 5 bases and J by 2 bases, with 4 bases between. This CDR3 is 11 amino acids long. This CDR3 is CASSFTYEQYF. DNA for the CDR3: TGTGCCAGCAGTTTTACCTACGAGCAGTACTTC.

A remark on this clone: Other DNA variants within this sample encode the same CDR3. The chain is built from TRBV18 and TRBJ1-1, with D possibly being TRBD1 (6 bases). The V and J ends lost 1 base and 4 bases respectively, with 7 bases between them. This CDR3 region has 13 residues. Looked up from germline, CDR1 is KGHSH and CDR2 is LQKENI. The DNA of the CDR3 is TGTGCCAGCTCACCACGAGGGGGCACTGAAGCTTTCTTT. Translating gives CASSPRGGTEAFF.

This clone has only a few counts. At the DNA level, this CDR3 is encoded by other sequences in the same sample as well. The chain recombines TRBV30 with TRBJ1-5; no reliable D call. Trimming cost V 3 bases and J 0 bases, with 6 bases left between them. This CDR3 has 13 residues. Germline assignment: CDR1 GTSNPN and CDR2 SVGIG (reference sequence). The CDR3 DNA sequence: TGTGCCTGGAGCGCAGATAGCAATCAGCCCCAGCATTTT. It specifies CAWSADSNQPQHF. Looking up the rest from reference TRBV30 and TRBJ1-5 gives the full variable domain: SQTIHQWPATLVQPVGSPLSLECTVEGTSNPNLYWYRQAAGRGLQLLFYSVGIGQISSEVPQNLSASRPQDRQFILSSKKLLLSDSGFYLCAWSADSNQPQHFGDGTRLSIL.

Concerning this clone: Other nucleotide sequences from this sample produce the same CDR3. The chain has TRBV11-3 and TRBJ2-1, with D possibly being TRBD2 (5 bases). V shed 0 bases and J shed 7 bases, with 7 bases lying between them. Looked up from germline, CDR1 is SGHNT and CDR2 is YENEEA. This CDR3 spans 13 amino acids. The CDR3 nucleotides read TGTGCCAGCAGCTTAGATCGACTAAATGAGCAGTTCTTC. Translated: CASSLDRLNEQFF. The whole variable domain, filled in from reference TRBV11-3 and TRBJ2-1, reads EAGVVQSPRYKIIEKKQPVAFWCNPISGHNTLYWYLQNLGQGPELLIRYENEEAVDDSQLPKDRFSAERLKGVDSTLKIQPAELGDSAVYLCASSLDRLNEQFFGPGTRLTVL.

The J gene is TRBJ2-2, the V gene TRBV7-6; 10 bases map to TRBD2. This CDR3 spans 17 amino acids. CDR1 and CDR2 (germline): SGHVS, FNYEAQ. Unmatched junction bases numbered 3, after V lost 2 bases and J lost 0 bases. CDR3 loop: CASSLRLAGANTGELFF. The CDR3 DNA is TGTGCCAGCAGCTTACGACTAGCGGGCGCGAACACCGGGGAGCTGTTTTTT. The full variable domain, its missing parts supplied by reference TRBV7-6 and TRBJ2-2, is GAGVSQSPRYKVTKRGQDVALRCDPISGHVSLYWYRQALGQGPEFLTYFNYEAQQDKSGLPNDRFSAERPEGSISTLTIQRTEQRDSAMYRCASSLRLAGANTGELFFGEGSRLTVL.

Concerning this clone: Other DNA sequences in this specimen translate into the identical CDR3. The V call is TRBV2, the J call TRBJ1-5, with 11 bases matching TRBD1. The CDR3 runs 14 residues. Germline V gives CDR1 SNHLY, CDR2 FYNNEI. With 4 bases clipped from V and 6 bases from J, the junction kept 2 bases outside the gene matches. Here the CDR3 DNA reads TGTGCCAGCAGTGGGACAGGGGGCCGTCAGCCCCAGCATTTT. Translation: CASSGTGGRQPQHF.

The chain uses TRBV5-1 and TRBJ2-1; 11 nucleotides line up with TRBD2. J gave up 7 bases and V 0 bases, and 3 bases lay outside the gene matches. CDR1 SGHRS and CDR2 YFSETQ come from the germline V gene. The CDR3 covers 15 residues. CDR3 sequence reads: CASSLEASGRNEQFF. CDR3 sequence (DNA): TGCGCCAGCAGCTTGGAGGCTAGCGGGAGGAATGAGCAGTTCTTC.

Here the CDR3 reads CATGQGAPNTEAFF. CDR3 nucleotides: TGTGCCACCGGACAGGGAGCCCCGAACACTGAAGCTTTCTTT. The chain combines TRBV10-3 with TRBJ1-1; 8 bases line up with TRBD1. J lost 1 base, V lost 10 bases, and 8 bases had no gene match. Germline V gene sequence: CDR1 ENHRY, CDR2 SYGVKD. This CDR3 has 14 amino acids.

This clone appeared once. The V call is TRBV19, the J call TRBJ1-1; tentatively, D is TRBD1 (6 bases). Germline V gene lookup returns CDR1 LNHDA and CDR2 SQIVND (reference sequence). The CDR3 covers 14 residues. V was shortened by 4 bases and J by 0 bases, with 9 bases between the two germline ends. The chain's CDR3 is CASSTDRLNTEAFF. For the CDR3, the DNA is TGTGCCAGTAGTACGGACAGATTGAACACTGAAGCTTTCTTT.

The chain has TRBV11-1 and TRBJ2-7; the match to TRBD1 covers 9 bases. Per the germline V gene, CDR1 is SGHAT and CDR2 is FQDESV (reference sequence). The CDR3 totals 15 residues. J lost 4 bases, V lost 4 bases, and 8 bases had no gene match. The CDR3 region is CASSSTGTGYYEQYF. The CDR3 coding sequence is TGTGCCAGCAGCTCCACCGGGACAGGGTATTACGAGCAGTACTTC.

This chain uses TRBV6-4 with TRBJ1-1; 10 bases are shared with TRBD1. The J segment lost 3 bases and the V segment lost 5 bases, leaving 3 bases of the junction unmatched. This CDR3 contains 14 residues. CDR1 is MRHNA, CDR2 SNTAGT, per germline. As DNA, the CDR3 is TGTGCCAGCAGTAAGGACAGGGGGGACACTGAAGCTTTCTTT. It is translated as CASSKDRGDTEAFF.

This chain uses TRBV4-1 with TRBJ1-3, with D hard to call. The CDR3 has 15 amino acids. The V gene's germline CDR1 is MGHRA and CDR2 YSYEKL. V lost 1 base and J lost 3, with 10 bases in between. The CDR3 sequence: CASSQGGSFGNTIYF. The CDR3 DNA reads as TGCGCCAGCAGCCAAGGCGGCAGCTTTGGAAACACCATATATTTT.